The subject of this entry is one T cell receptor (beta chain). The assay was immunoSEQ multiplex PCR, and TCRdb's table has in-frame clones only and misses some. The table records fewer than 250,000 clones, 92% of them present only once. The data are from a study of blood T cell repertoires in COVID-19. Study in general: Specimens from acute and convalescent COVID-19 originated in the United States, Italy and Spain. PBMCs, B-cell-depleted T cells, or T cells were the source of the cDNA or gDNA that made up the material.

This CDR3 is 13 amino acids long. V lost 7 bases to trimming and J lost 2 bases, with 10 bases between them. CDR1 is SNHLY and CDR2 is FYNNEI in the germline V gene. Sample: peripheral blood. The receptor comes from a man between 60 and 75 years old with COVID-19, enrolled during active disease. The chain uses TRBV2 and TRBJ2-3; D is unresolved. Written as DNA, the CDR3 is TGTGCCAGCACGGTCAGACACACAGATACGCAGTATTTT. Its protein product is CASTVRHTDTQYF.